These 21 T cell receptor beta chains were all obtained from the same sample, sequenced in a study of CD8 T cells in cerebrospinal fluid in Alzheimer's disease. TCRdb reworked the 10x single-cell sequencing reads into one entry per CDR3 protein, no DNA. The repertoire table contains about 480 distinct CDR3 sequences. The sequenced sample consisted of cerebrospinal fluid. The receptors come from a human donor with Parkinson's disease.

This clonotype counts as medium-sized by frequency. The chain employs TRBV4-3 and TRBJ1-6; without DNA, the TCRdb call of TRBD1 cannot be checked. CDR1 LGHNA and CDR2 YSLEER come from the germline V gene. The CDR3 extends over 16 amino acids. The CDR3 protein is CASSQDWGTVHSPLHF.

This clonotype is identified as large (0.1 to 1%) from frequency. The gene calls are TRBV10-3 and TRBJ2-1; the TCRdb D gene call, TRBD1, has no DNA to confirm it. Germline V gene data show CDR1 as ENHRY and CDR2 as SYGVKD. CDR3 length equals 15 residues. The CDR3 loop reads CAISEGQGNYNEQFF.

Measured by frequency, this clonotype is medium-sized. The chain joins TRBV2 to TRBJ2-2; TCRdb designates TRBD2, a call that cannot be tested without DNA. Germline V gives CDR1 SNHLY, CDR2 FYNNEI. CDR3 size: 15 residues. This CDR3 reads CASTGTQKRSGELFF.

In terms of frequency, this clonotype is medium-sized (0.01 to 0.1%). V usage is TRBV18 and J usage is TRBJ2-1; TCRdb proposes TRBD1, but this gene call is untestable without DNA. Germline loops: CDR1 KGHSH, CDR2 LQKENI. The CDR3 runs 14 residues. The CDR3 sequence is CASSPVDREHEQFF.

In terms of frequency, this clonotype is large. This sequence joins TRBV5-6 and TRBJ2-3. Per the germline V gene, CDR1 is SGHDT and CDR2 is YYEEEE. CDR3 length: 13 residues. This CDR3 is CASSLGQLATQYF.

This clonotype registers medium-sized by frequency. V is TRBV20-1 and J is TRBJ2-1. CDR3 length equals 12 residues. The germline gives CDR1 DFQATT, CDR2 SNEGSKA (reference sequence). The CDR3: CSASGANNEQFF.

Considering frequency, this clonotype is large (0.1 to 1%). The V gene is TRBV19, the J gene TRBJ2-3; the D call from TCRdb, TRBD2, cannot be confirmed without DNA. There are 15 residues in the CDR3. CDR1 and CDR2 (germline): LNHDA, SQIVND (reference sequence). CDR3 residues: CASGRRGAFTDTQYF.

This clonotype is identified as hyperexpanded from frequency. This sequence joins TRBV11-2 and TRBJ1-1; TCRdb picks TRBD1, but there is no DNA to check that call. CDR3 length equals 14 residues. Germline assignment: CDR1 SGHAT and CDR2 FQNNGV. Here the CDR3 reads CASSSTGGDTEAFF.

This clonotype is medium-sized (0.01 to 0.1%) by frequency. The CDR3 loop is CASSSDSARLFF. The V and J genes are TRBV5-6 and TRBJ1-4. The V gene's germline CDR1 is SGHDT and CDR2 YYEEEE. This CDR3 spans 12 amino acids. The full variable domain, its missing parts supplied by reference TRBV5-6 and TRBJ1-4, is DAGVTQSPTHLIKTRGQQVTLRCSPKSGHDTVSWYQQALGQGPQFIFQYYEEEERQRGNFPDRFSGHQFPNYSSELNVNALLLGDSALYLCASSSDSARLFFGSGTQLSVL.

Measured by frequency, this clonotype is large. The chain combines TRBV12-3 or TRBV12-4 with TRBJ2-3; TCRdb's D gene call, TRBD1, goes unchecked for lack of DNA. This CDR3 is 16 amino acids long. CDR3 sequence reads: CASSLGGAPGTDTQYF.

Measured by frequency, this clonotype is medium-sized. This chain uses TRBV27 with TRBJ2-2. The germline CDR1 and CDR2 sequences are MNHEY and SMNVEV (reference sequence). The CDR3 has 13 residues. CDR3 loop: CATSGARTGELFF.

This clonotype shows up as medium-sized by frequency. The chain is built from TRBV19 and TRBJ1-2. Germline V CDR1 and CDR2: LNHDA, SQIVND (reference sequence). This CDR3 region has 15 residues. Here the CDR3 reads CASSAADRDGYGYTF.

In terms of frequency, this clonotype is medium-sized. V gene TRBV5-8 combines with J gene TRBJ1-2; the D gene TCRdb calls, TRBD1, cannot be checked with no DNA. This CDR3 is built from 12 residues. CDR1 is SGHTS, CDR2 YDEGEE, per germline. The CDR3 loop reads CASSILTEGYTF. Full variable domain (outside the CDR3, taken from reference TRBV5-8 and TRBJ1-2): EAGVTQSPTHLIKTRGQQATLRCSPISGHTSVYWYQQALGLGLQFLLWYDEGEERNRGNFPPRFSGRQFPNYSSELNVNALELEDSALYLCASSILTEGYTFGSGTRLTVV.

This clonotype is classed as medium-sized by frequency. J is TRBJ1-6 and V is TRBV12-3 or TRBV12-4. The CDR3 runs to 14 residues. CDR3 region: CASSLLGRSSPLHF.

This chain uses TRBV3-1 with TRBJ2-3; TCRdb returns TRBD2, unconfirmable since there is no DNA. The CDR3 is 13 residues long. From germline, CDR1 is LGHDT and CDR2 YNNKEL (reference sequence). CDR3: CASSQDMGWREYF.

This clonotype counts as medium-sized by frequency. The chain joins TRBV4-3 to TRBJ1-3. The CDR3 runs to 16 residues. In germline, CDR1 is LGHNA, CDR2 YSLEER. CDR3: CASSQARRDSGNTIYF.

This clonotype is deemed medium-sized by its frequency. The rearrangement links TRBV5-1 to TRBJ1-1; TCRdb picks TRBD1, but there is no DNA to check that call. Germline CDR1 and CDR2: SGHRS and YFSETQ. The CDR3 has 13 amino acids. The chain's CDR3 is CASSLAGATEAFF.

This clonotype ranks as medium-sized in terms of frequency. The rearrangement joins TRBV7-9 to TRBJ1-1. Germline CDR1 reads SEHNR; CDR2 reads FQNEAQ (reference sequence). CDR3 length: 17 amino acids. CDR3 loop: CASSFGGSGAMNTEAFF.

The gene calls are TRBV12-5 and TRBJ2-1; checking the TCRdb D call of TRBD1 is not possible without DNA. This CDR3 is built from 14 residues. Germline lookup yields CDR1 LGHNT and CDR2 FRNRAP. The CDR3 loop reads CASGLGDRNNEQFF. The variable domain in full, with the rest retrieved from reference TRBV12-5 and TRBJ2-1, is DARVTQTPRHKVTEMGQEVTMRCQPILGHNTVFWYRQTMMQGLELLAYFRNRAPLDDSGMPKDRFSAEMPDATLATLKIQPSEPRDSAVYFCASGLGDRNNEQFFGPGTRLTVL.

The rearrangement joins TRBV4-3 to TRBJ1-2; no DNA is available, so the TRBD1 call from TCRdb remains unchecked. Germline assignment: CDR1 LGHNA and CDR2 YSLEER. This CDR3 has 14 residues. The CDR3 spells CASSQDWGGYGYTF.

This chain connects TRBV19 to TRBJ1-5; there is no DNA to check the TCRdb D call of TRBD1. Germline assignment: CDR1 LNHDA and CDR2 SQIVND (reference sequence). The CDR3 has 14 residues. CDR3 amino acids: CASREGVGNQPQHF.